Listed below are T cell receptor beta chains from one sample, sequenced in a study of Graves' ophthalmopathy and Graves' hyperthyroidism. TCRdb re-derived calls from the multiplex PCR reads in MiXCR, one entry per CDR3 protein. Of about 740,000 distinct CDR3 sequences in the sample, 40% are singletons; the top ten hold less than 55%. Material: peripheral blood. The receptors were sampled from an adult man with Graves' ophthalmopathy. Both conserved end residues are part of each CDR3. D genes are given only for firm matches. Rows may omit the clone size; those that give it use once, few, many or a size class.

d_call: -
j_call: TRBJ2-7
clone_size: -
v_call: TRBV10-3
cdr3_nt: TGTGCCATCAGTGGCCAGGGTTCTGGGGCTATCGAGCAGTACTTC
cdr3_aa: CAISGQGSGAIEQYF

d_call: -
j_call: TRBJ2-7
clone_size: few
v_call: TRBV10-3
cdr3_nt: TGTGCCAGCAGTTACGGCGGGAACACGGCCTTACGTATAGAGCAGTACTTC
cdr3_aa: CASSYGGNTALRIEQYF

d_call: -
j_call: TRBJ2-3
clone_size: few
v_call: TRBV29-1
cdr3_nt: TGCAGCGTTGAAGGCGGGCCTAGCACAGATACGCAGTATTTT
cdr3_aa: CSVEGGPSTDTQYF

d_call: -
j_call: TRBJ1-6
clone_size: -
v_call: TRBV10-3
cdr3_nt: TGTGCCATCAGTGAAGGGGGTAATTCACCCCTCCACTTT
cdr3_aa: CAISEGGNSPLHF

d_call: -
j_call: TRBJ1-2
clone_size: many
v_call: TRBV29-1
cdr3_nt: TGCAGCGTTGTCGTGGCAGCGAATGGCTACACCTTC
cdr3_aa: CSVVVAANGYTF

d_call: -
j_call: TRBJ2-5
clone_size: -
v_call: TRBV2
cdr3_nt: TGTGCCAGCAGTTTATCGTCTACAGGGCAAGAGACCCAGTACTTC
cdr3_aa: CASSLSSTGQETQYF

d_call: -
j_call: TRBJ1-2
clone_size: few
v_call: TRBV11-2
cdr3_nt: TGTGCCAGCAGCTTAGAACTTTGGACACCAACGGGAGGCTACACCTTC
cdr3_aa: CASSLELWTPTGGYTF

d_call: -
j_call: TRBJ1-6
clone_size: -
v_call: TRBV12-3/TRBV12-4
cdr3_nt: TGTGCCAGCAGCGAAAGGGTGGGGGGTTTTGGTTCACCCCTCCACTTT
cdr3_aa: CASSERVGGFGSPLHF

d_call: -
j_call: TRBJ1-6
clone_size: -
v_call: TRBV6-6
cdr3_nt: TGTGCCAGCAGTGAGGCGGGGGGGAGAGGTTCACCCCTCCACTTT
cdr3_aa: CASSEAGGRGSPLHF

d_call: -
j_call: TRBJ2-5
clone_size: many
v_call: TRBV29-1
cdr3_nt: TGCAGCGCTCATGTAGGGTCAGGATTAAAACAAGAGACCCAGTACTTC
cdr3_aa: CSAHVGSGLKQETQYF

d_call: -
j_call: TRBJ2-1
clone_size: -
v_call: TRBV29-1
cdr3_nt: TGCAGCGGGCGGACCGCGTCCTACAATGAGCAGTTCTTC
cdr3_aa: CSGRTASYNEQFF

d_call: -
j_call: TRBJ2-2
clone_size: once
v_call: TRBV19
cdr3_nt: TGTGCCAGTAGTATAGATCACGGGCTAGCCACCGGGGAGCTGTTTTTT
cdr3_aa: CASSIDHGLATGELFF

d_call: -
j_call: TRBJ2-5
clone_size: -
v_call: TRBV24-1
cdr3_nt: TGTGCCAGCAGTCAGGGCAGGGGCCAGCCCCAGTACTTC
cdr3_aa: CASSQGRGQPQYF

d_call: TRBD1
j_call: TRBJ2-5
clone_size: many
v_call: TRBV7-8
cdr3_nt: TGTGCCAGCAGCTTAGGACAGGGGCCCGACCAAGAGACCCAGTACTTC
cdr3_aa: CASSLGQGPDQETQYF

d_call: TRBD1
j_call: TRBJ2-7
clone_size: -
v_call: TRBV2
cdr3_nt: TGTGCCAGCAGTGAAGGAGGGACAGCCTACTACGAGCAGTACTTC
cdr3_aa: CASSEGGTAYYEQYF

d_call: -
j_call: TRBJ2-7
clone_size: -
v_call: TRBV10-3
cdr3_nt: TGTGCCAGCAGTGAAGACCACCTCACCCCAGGCGTCTACTCCTACGAGCAGTACTTC
cdr3_aa: CASSEDHLTPGVYSYEQYF

d_call: -
j_call: TRBJ2-7
clone_size: few
v_call: TRBV11-2
cdr3_nt: TGTGCCAGCAGCCAAGAAAGGGCCCGGGAGCAGTACTTC
cdr3_aa: CASSQERAREQYF

d_call: -
j_call: TRBJ1-2
clone_size: -
v_call: TRBV7-2
cdr3_nt: TGTGCCAGCAGCCTTAGATCCCGGGACACCGGCGCAGGCTACACCTTC
cdr3_aa: CASSLRSRDTGAGYTF

d_call: -
j_call: TRBJ2-5
clone_size: few
v_call: TRBV6-5
cdr3_nt: TGTGCCAGCACCCCGACAGCCAAAGAGACCCAGTACTTC
cdr3_aa: CASTPTAKETQYF

d_call: -
j_call: TRBJ1-2
clone_size: -
v_call: TRBV15
cdr3_nt: TGTGCCACCAGCAGGGGACACAACGACTATGGCTACACCTTC
cdr3_aa: CATSRGHNDYGYTF

d_call: -
j_call: TRBJ1-1
clone_size: -
v_call: TRBV7-9
cdr3_nt: TGTGCCAGCAGCCAAGTCAAGAACACTGAAGCTTTCTTT
cdr3_aa: CASSQVKNTEAFF

d_call: -
j_call: TRBJ2-5
clone_size: -
v_call: TRBV7-2
cdr3_nt: TGTGCCAGCAGCCGTTTCGCTAGGGGGTACCAAGAGACCCAGTACTTC
cdr3_aa: CASSRFARGYQETQYF

d_call: -
j_call: TRBJ2-5
clone_size: -
v_call: TRBV10-1
cdr3_nt: TGCGCCAGCAGTGACGGGTCGGGTCAGCCCCAGTACTTC
cdr3_aa: CASSDGSGQPQYF

d_call: TRBD2
j_call: TRBJ2-7
clone_size: few
v_call: TRBV25-1
cdr3_nt: TGTGCCAGCAGTGCACTAGCGGGGGAAACCTACGGGCAGTACTTC
cdr3_aa: CASSALAGETYGQYF

d_call: -
j_call: TRBJ1-1
clone_size: many
v_call: TRBV7-9
cdr3_nt: TGTGCCAGCAGCTTAGCTGGGGGTCCACCGAACACTGAAGCTTTCTTT
cdr3_aa: CASSLAGGPPNTEAFF

d_call: -
j_call: TRBJ2-5
clone_size: -
v_call: TRBV7-2
cdr3_nt: TGTGCCAGCAGCCAAGATGCGGGTGGAGAGGAGACCCAGTACTTC
cdr3_aa: CASSQDAGGEETQYF

d_call: TRBD1
j_call: TRBJ1-1
clone_size: many
v_call: TRBV29-1
cdr3_nt: TGCAGCGTTGAAGGGGCAGGGGGCAACACTGAAGCTTTCTTT
cdr3_aa: CSVEGAGGNTEAFF

d_call: -
j_call: TRBJ1-4
clone_size: many
v_call: TRBV7-9
cdr3_nt: TGTGCCAGCAGCTTAGGGGCAACAACTAATGAAAAACTGTTTTTT
cdr3_aa: CASSLGATTNEKLFF

d_call: -
j_call: TRBJ2-5
clone_size: -
v_call: TRBV7-9
cdr3_nt: TGTGCCAGCAGCTCACAGGGATCGGGCAATCAGCCCCAGTACTTC
cdr3_aa: CASSSQGSGNQPQYF

d_call: -
j_call: TRBJ1-1
clone_size: many
v_call: TRBV20-1
cdr3_nt: TGCAGTGCTTGGGACACTCACACTGAAGCTTTCTTT
cdr3_aa: CSAWDTHTEAFF

d_call: TRBD1
j_call: TRBJ1-5
clone_size: -
v_call: TRBV24-1
cdr3_nt: TGTGCCACCAGTGCCCCGGGACAGGATAAGGAGACCCAGCATTTT
cdr3_aa: CATSAPGQDKETQHF

d_call: -
j_call: TRBJ2-7
clone_size: many
v_call: TRBV29-1
cdr3_nt: TGCAGCGTGCAGACTACCTACGAGCAGTACTTC
cdr3_aa: CSVQTTYEQYF

d_call: TRBD1
j_call: TRBJ1-2
clone_size: many
v_call: TRBV2
cdr3_nt: TGTGCCAGCAGCGGGACAGGGGGCCGAGGCTACACCTTC
cdr3_aa: CASSGTGGRGYTF

d_call: TRBD1
j_call: TRBJ2-3
clone_size: -
v_call: TRBV29-1
cdr3_nt: TGCAGCGTTGAATTTGAGGGGGCACCCACAGATACGCAGTATTTT
cdr3_aa: CSVEFEGAPTDTQYF

d_call: TRBD2
j_call: TRBJ2-2
clone_size: many
v_call: TRBV10-3
cdr3_nt: TGTGCCATCAGTGAGGGCGGGACTAGCCTTACCGGGGAGCTGTTTTTT
cdr3_aa: CAISEGGTSLTGELFF